The entry that follows covers one T cell receptor beta chain sequence. Its antigen is unidentified. There are 14 residues in the CDR3. Per germline, CDR1 SNHLY and CDR2 FYNNEI. Trimming removed 8 bases at V and 0 bases at J, with 11 bases between. These data are taken from a study of OX40 agonist ivuxolimab in advanced cancers. Study at large: Patients undergoing dose escalation presented with hepatocellular carcinoma, melanoma, renal cell or head and neck cancer.

Whole-study results and caveats: At 0.1 to 3.0 mg/kg, clonal expansion of CD4+ and CD8+ blood T cells had occurred by week 6.

Produced via immunoSEQ multiplex PCR; TCRdb's table is partial and in-frame only. The sample lists more than 75,000 clones; about 88% were seen once. This clonotype was sampled from an adult with an advanced solid tumor such as melanoma, head and neck, liver or kidney cancer. The starting material was CD4+ or CD8+ T cells sorted from blood, obtained in a trial of the OX40 agonist ivuxolimab. V usage is TRBV2 and J usage is TRBJ2-4, with D hard to call. The DNA for the CDR3 is TGTGCCAGCTTGGCCGATGTAGCCAAAAACATTCAGTACTTC. Its translation: CASLADVAKNIQYF.